Here is one T cell receptor (beta chain) with its context. Its antigen is unidentified. This specimen comes from a study of T cell repertoires in cytomegalovirus infection. Across the study: It was the public TCR beta signatures that indicated both CMV infection and matching HLA type.

Notes on the study in general: Cumulated frequencies of public TCR beta families served to identify carriers of CMV plus the relevant HLA. The ex vivo response was dominated by HLA-C-restricted CMV-specific TCR beta clonotypes.

Germline V gene sequence: CDR1 ENHRY, CDR2 SYGVKD. With V trimmed by 4 bases and J by 3 bases, 6 bases remained unmatched. The CDR3 is made up of 14 amino acids. TCRdb re-analysed the reads in MiXCR, keeping a single row per CDR3 protein. The sample has nearly 450,000 distinct CDR3 sequences; about 33% are singletons. This rearrangement joins TRBV10-3 to TRBJ2-7, with 7 bases fitting TRBD1. This clonotype was obtained from a human donor in good health (CMV status not recorded). Some clones in this sample may be carry-over from other donors' samples. The specimen sequenced was PBMCs. For the CDR3, the DNA is TGTGCCATCAGTGGACAGGGAAGGAACTACGAGCAGTACTTC. It encodes CAISGQGRNYEQYF.